Listed below are T cell receptor beta chains from one sample, sequenced in a study of cytomegalovirus exposure and HLA in healthy donors. Produced via immunoSEQ multiplex PCR; TCRdb's table is partial and in-frame only. Its listing shows roughly 34,000 clones. Sequenced material: PBMCs. These receptors came from a man aged 40-50 years in good health and CMV-seronegative. CDR3s include the opening cysteine and the closing phenylalanine or tryptophan. Fields, in order: V gene, clone size, D gene, J gene, CDR3 protein, CDR3 DNA. The D gene is left open where the match is weak. Only some rows state a clone size, as once, few, many or a class for expanded clones.

TRBV19	NA	NA	TRBJ1-1	CASSTLPNTEAFF	TGTGCCAGTAGTACCCTCCCGAACACTGAAGCTTTCTTT
TRBV9	NA	NA	TRBJ2-2	CASSVKAPRDGELFF	TGTGCCAGCAGCGTTAAGGCTCCACGGGACGGGGAGCTGTTTTTT
TRBV5-6	NA	TRBD1	TRBJ2-7	CASSDSPGQVTYEQYF	TGTGCCAGCAGCGATAGCCCGGGACAGGTTACCTACGAGCAGTACTTC
TRBV10-3	NA	NA	TRBJ2-7	CAISESVVIQGRNEQYF	TGTGCCATCAGTGAGTCCGTGGTAATACAGGGTCGAAACGAGCAGTACTTC
TRBV7-6	NA	TRBD2	TRBJ2-7	CASSESGSYEQYF	TGTGCCAGCAGCGAAAGCGGGAGTTACGAGCAGTACTTC
TRBV11-2	NA	NA	TRBJ2-7	CASSVVSRTYEQYF	TGTGCCAGCAGCGTGGTGAGTCGCACCTACGAGCAGTACTTC
TRBV4-2	NA	NA	TRBJ2-3	CASSLVRGDSSDTQYF	TGTGCCAGCAGCCTGGTTCGAGGAGACTCGTCAGATACGCAGTATTTT
TRBV10-3	NA	NA	TRBJ1-1	CAISGPPPTEAFF	TGTGCCATCAGTGGGCCCCCACCGACTGAAGCTTTCTTT
TRBV9	NA	TRBD1	TRBJ1-3	CASSQRTGGSGNTIYF	TGTGCCAGCAGCCAAAGGACAGGAGGCTCTGGAAACACCATATATTTT
TRBV28	NA	NA	TRBJ2-7	CASSLLGAPYEQYF	TGTGCCAGCAGTTTATTAGGGGCCCCCTACGAGCAGTACTTC
TRBV29-1	NA	NA	TRBJ1-1	CSVEGLPLISNTEAFF	TGCAGCGTTGAAGGGCTTCCCCTCATATCGAACACTGAAGCTTTCTTT
TRBV19	NA	NA	TRBJ1-1	CASSIRRESVEAFF	TGTGCCAGTAGTATCCGGAGAGAGTCCGTGGAAGCTTTCTTT
TRBV18	NA	NA	TRBJ2-2	CASPGLLNTGELFF	TGTGCCAGTCCCGGACTCCTAAACACCGGGGAGCTGTTTTTT
TRBV7-2	NA	TRBD1	TRBJ2-7	CASSAQTTGAYEQYF	TGTGCCAGCAGCGCCCAAACCACAGGGGCCTACGAGCAGTACTTC
TRBV5-6	NA	TRBD1	TRBJ1-2	CASSLRGRQGADGYTF	TGTGCCAGCAGCTTAAGGGGTCGCCAGGGGGCGGATGGCTACACCTTC
TRBV5-1	NA	NA	TRBJ2-7	CASSAGLTENSYEQYF	TGCGCCAGCAGCGCGGGATTGACAGAAAACTCCTACGAGCAGTACTTC
TRBV6-1	NA	NA	TRBJ1-1	CASSELPMGGEAFF	TGTGCCAGCAGTGAACTTCCCATGGGGGGGGAAGCTTTCTTT
TRBV28	NA	TRBD2	TRBJ2-7	CASSVVTSGPYSYEQYF	TGTGCCAGCAGTGTAGTGACTAGCGGACCCTACTCCTACGAGCAGTACTTC
TRBV5-5	NA	NA	TRBJ1-1	CASSPTGTTNTEAFF	TGTGCCAGCAGCCCGACCGGGACAACTAACACTGAAGCTTTCTTT
TRBV10-1	NA	NA	TRBJ2-7	CAEHINEQYF	TGCGCGGAGCATATCAACGAGCAGTACTTC
TRBV4-3	NA	TRBD1	TRBJ2-7	CASSQDNRGAAYEQYF	TGCGCCAGCAGCCAAGACAACAGGGGGGCGGCCTACGAGCAGTACTTC
TRBV18	NA	NA	TRBJ1-2	CASSPPGARGYTF	TGTGCCAGCTCACCACCGGGGGCGCGAGGCTACACCTTC
TRBV7-2	NA	TRBD2	TRBJ2-1	CASSSGLAGGVDEQFF	TGTGCCAGCAGCTCAGGACTAGCGGGAGGAGTCGATGAGCAGTTCTTC
TRBV5-1	NA	TRBD1	TRBJ2-5	CASSYTGGQETQYF	TGCGCCAGCAGCTATACAGGGGGCCAAGAGACCCAGTACTTC
TRBV30	NA	NA	TRBJ2-5	CAWSISRDQETQYF	TGTGCCTGGAGTATTTCGAGGGACCAAGAGACCCAGTACTTC
TRBV30	NA	NA	TRBJ1-1	CAWSRTENTEAFF	TGTGCCTGGAGTCGGACAGAGAACACTGAAGCTTTCTTT
TRBV5-8	NA	TRBD2	TRBJ2-7	CASSLGQRGTYEQYF	TGTGCCAGCAGCTTGGGGCAGCGGGGTACCTACGAGCAGTACTTC
TRBV6-5	NA	NA	TRBJ2-1	CASLGQAGFYNEQFF	TGTGCCAGCCTGGGGCAGGCGGGATTTTACAATGAGCAGTTCTTC
TRBV30	NA	NA	TRBJ2-2	CAWRTELNGELFF	TGTGCCTGGAGAACAGAGTTAAACGGGGAGCTGTTTTTT
TRBV30	medium-sized	TRBD1	TRBJ2-1	CAWVKGTGTYNEQFF	TGTGCCTGGGTTAAGGGGACAGGGACCTACAATGAGCAGTTCTTC
TRBV9	NA	NA	TRBJ2-2	CASSVNGAFTGELFF	TGTGCCAGCAGCGTAAACGGAGCCTTCACCGGGGAGCTGTTTTTT
TRBV6-1	NA	TRBD1	TRBJ1-4	CASRRTGLDEKLFF	TGTGCCAGCAGACGGACAGGACTTGATGAAAAACTGTTTTTT
TRBV11-3	NA	NA	TRBJ1-1	CASSSRAEAFF	TGTGCCAGCAGTTCGAGAGCTGAAGCTTTCTTT
TRBV19	NA	NA	TRBJ1-1	CASSILRLMNTEDFF	TGTGCCAGTAGTATACTCCGACTGATGAACACTGAAGATTTCTTT
TRBV9	NA	TRBD1	TRBJ1-4	CASSPRGGGEKLFF	TGTGCCAGCAGCCCCCGAGGGGGCGGTGAAAAACTGTTTTTT
TRBV6-1	NA	NA	TRBJ2-2	CASSEAMVGEVDTGELFF	TGTGCCAGCAGTGAAGCCATGGTAGGAGAAGTCGACACCGGGGAGCTGTTTTTT
TRBV11-2	NA	TRBD1	TRBJ2-5	CASSSRQGAQETQYF	TGTGCCAGCAGCTCCCGACAGGGGGCCCAAGAGACCCAGTACTTC
TRBV2	NA	NA	TRBJ2-1	CASTPGEVEAGNEQFF	TGTGCCAGCACCCCCGGGGAGGTAGAGGCAGGCAATGAGCAGTTCTTC
TRBV29-1	NA	NA	TRBJ1-2	CSVIRQADYGYTF	TGCAGCGTTATCCGACAGGCAGACTATGGCTACACCTTC
TRBV30	NA	NA	TRBJ2-1	CAWSVRAGNEQFF	TGTGCCTGGAGTGTACGAGCGGGCAATGAGCAGTTCTTC
TRBV5-1	NA	TRBD1	TRBJ2-7	CASSLVRDRLSYEQYF	TGCGCCAGCAGCTTGGTTCGGGACAGGCTATCCTACGAGCAGTACTTC
TRBV14	NA	TRBD1	TRBJ2-1	CASSQVRGQYNEQFF	TGTGCCAGCAGCCAAGTACGGGGACAGTACAATGAGCAGTTCTTC
TRBV30	NA	NA	TRBJ2-7	CAWNRGLHYEQYF	TGTGCCTGGAACCGAGGCCTCCACTACGAGCAGTACTTC
TRBV6-1	NA	TRBD1	TRBJ1-5	CASSETGQGHQPQHF	TGTGCCAGCAGTGAAACCGGACAGGGACATCAGCCCCAGCATTTT
TRBV29-1	NA	NA	TRBJ2-1	CSLGDNEQFF	TGCAGCCTAGGGGACAATGAGCAGTTCTTC
TRBV28	NA	TRBD2	TRBJ2-7	CASSRLGLADYEQYF	TGTGCCAGCAGTAGACTGGGACTAGCGGACTACGAGCAGTACTTC
TRBV9	NA	TRBD1	TRBJ2-5	CASSQTGTAIKETQYF	TGTGCCAGCAGCCAAACCGGGACAGCGATAAAAGAGACCCAGTACTTC
TRBV6-1	NA	NA	TRBJ1-5	CASSEGRENQPQHF	TGTGCCAGCAGTGAAGGGAGGGAGAATCAGCCCCAGCATTTT
TRBV18	NA	TRBD1	TRBJ2-7	CASSPGQLTYEQYF	TGTGCCAGCTCACCGGGACAGCTCACCTACGAGCAGTACTTC
TRBV2	NA	NA	TRBJ2-7	CASRAETVSYEQYF	TGTGCCAGCAGGGCCGAGACAGTCTCCTACGAGCAGTACTTC
TRBV11-3	NA	TRBD2	TRBJ2-7	CASSPSGTSMKEQYF	TGTGCCAGCAGCCCTTCCGGGACTAGCATGAAGGAGCAGTACTTC
TRBV18	NA	TRBD2	TRBJ2-7	CASSPYLTSGPDYEQYF	TGTGCCAGCTCACCGTACCTAACTAGCGGGCCAGACTACGAGCAGTACTTC
TRBV7-3	NA	NA	TRBJ2-1	CASSLMRTTFYNEQFF	TGTGCCAGCAGCTTAATGCGGACTACCTTCTACAATGAGCAGTTCTTC
TRBV29-1	NA	TRBD2	TRBJ2-7	CSVEPSGSGLQQYF	TGCAGCGTTGAACCATCGGGGTCGGGACTACAGCAGTACTTC
TRBV11-2	NA	TRBD2	TRBJ2-1	CASSSFGLAGYHNEQFF	TGTGCCAGCAGTTCCTTCGGACTAGCGGGATACCACAATGAGCAGTTCTTC
TRBV10-3	NA	TRBD1	TRBJ1-2	CAISDLTGAGYTF	TGTGCCATCAGCGACTTGACAGGGGCCGGCTACACCTTC
TRBV19	NA	TRBD1	TRBJ1-1	CASSDRVGLGSTEAFF	TGTGCCAGTAGTGACAGGGTGGGGTTAGGAAGCACTGAAGCTTTCTTT
TRBV5-6	NA	NA	TRBJ1-2	CASSLAPPGYTF	TGTGCCAGCAGCTTGGCCCCCCCGGGCTACACCTTC
TRBV4-2	NA	NA	TRBJ2-3	CASSQAGGQHTDTQYF	TGTGCCAGCAGCCAAGCCGGCGGGCAGCACACAGATACGCAGTATTTT